These 10 T cell receptor beta chains came from one sample sequenced in a study of tumor-infiltrating lymphocytes in primary liver carcinoma. TCR beta cDNA was made from 400 to 600 ng total RNA with a constant-region primer. Employing slightly modified ARM-PCR, three nested multiplex PCR rounds were run, and these gave rise to the TCR beta libraries. Rounds one and two of PCR, each of 10 to 11 cycles, were primed with TRBV1-TRBV30 forward primers and a C-beta reverse primer. TCRdb re-called the multiplex PCR reads with MiXCR, one entry per CDR3 protein. This table holds about 330,000 distinct CDR3 sequences, approximately 65% found once. RNA was extracted from whole blood without cell sorting, alongside germline DNA. What was sequenced was peripheral blood. Receptors were obtained from a man aged 35-49 years with primary liver carcinoma and hepatitis B virus infection.

V and J are TRBV5-1 and TRBJ2-5, with D perhaps TRBD2 (5 bases). Germline lookup yields CDR1 SGHRS and CDR2 YFSETQ. This CDR3 contains 13 residues. The V gene lost 6 bases and the J gene lost 7 bases, with 16 bases spanning the gap. The CDR3, as DNA: TGCGCCAGCAAATATTGGGGTCGGGGGACCCAGTACTTC. The encoded protein is CASKYWGRGTQYF. Full variable domain (missing parts from reference TRBV5-1 and TRBJ2-5): KAGVTQTPRYLIKTRGQQVTLSCSPISGHRSVSWYQQTPGQGLQFLFEYFSETQRNKGNFPGRFSGRQFSNSRSEMNVSTLELGDSALYLCASKYWGRGTQYFGPGTRLLVL.

The CDR3 loop is CASSLGVRNTEAFF. The CDR3, as DNA: TGCGCCAGCAGCTTGGGCGTCCGGAACACTGAAGCTTTCTTT. The V and J genes are TRBV5-1 and TRBJ1-1; D is undetermined. CDR3 length equals 14 residues. V lost 0 bases, J lost 1 base, and 7 bases lay in between. Germline assignment: CDR1 SGHRS and CDR2 YFSETQ.

There are a few counts of this clonotype. This rearrangement joins TRBV6-2 or TRBV6-3 to TRBJ2-1; a possible D gene is TRBD1 (6 bases). CDR3 length: 15 residues. Germline CDR1 is MNHEY and CDR2 is SVGEGT. Trimming shortened V by 6 bases and J by 0 bases, and 12 bases separated the two germline ends. The CDR3 here is CASRSDRLSYNEQFF. The CDR3 nucleotides are TGTGCCAGCAGGTCCGACAGGCTCTCCTACAATGAGCAGTTCTTC.

This clonotype was counted at least ten times. The chain couples TRBV6-2 or TRBV6-3 to TRBJ2-7, with no clear D. Per the germline V gene, CDR1 is MNHEY and CDR2 is SVGEGT. The CDR3 sequence is 11 residues long. V was cut by 4 bases and J by 6 bases, with 7 bases left in between. The CDR3 here is CASSSAPEQYF. The CDR3 DNA reads TGTGCCAGCAGTTCTGCCCCCGAGCAGTACTTC.

J is TRBJ2-7 and V is TRBV5-1, with D possibly TRBD2 on 6 matching bases. Trimming cost V 2 bases and J 0 bases, with 9 bases left between them. The germline V gene has CDR1 SGHRS and CDR2 YFSETQ. The CDR3 extends over 14 amino acids. The CDR3 region has the DNA TGCGCCAGCAGCTTTGGGGGGACCTCCTACGAGCAGTACTTC. It codes for CASSFGGTSYEQYF. The variable domain in full, completed from reference TRBV5-1 and TRBJ2-7, reads KAGVTQTPRYLIKTRGQQVTLSCSPISGHRSVSWYQQTPGQGLQFLFEYFSETQRNKGNFPGRFSGRQFSNSRSEMNVSTLELGDSALYLCASSFGGTSYEQYFGPGTRLTVT.

Points on this clonotype: This clone may be a read error of a much larger clone one base away. The V gene is TRBV28, the J gene TRBJ1-2; the match to TRBD1 covers 10 bases. Germline V gene data show CDR1 as MDHEN and CDR2 as SYDVKM. The CDR3 extends over 13 amino acids. V dropped 6 bases and J dropped 9; count of bases not matched to a gene: 7. In DNA, the CDR3 is TGTGCCAGCAGCCTCGGACAGGGGGGATGCTACACCTTC. Residues: CASSLGQGGCYTF.

In this sample, this clonotype turned up many times. The rearrangement joins TRBV6-2 or TRBV6-3 to TRBJ2-7, with 7 positions matching TRBD1. V gave up 6 bases and J gave up 2 bases; unmatched junction bases: 7. The CDR3 length is 14 residues. Per germline, CDR1 MNHEY and CDR2 SVGEGT. The CDR3 region is CASRGQPATYEQYF. The CDR3 coding sequence is TGTGCCAGCAGGGGACAGCCCGCTACCTACGAGCAGTACTTC.

This chain links TRBV6-5 with TRBJ2-3; 7 bases match TRBD2. The V and J ends lost 0 bases and 4 bases, in that order; junction bases with no gene match: 10. The CDR3 length is 17 residues. Germline V gives CDR1 MNHEY, CDR2 SVGAGI. The CDR3 sequence: CASSYSLVGGTADTQYF. The CDR3 DNA follows: TGTGCCAGCAGTTACTCCTTGGTGGGAGGGACGGCAGATACGCAGTATTTT.

This clonotype was recorded a few times. With a much larger clone just one base away, this may be a read error. This chain joins TRBV4-1 and TRBJ1-5, with 7 bases fitting TRBD1. Germline V gives CDR1 MGHRA, CDR2 YSYEKL. The CDR3 contains 18 residues. The CDR3 DNA is TGCGCCAGCAGCCAAGAATCGGGACAGTCCTATAGCAATCAGCCCCGGCATTTT. Residues: CASSQESGQSYSNQPRHF.

As for this clonotype: Given a much more abundant clone one base away, this may be a read error. This chain uses TRBV6-1 with TRBJ1-1; maybe TRBD1 (6 bases). From germline, CDR1 is MNHNS and CDR2 SASEGT. This CDR3 spans 15 amino acids. The CDR3 DNA sequence: TGTGTCAGCAGTGAACCTGGACAGCCGGGGAGTGAAGCTTTCTTT. Translating it yields CVSSEPGQPGSEAFF.